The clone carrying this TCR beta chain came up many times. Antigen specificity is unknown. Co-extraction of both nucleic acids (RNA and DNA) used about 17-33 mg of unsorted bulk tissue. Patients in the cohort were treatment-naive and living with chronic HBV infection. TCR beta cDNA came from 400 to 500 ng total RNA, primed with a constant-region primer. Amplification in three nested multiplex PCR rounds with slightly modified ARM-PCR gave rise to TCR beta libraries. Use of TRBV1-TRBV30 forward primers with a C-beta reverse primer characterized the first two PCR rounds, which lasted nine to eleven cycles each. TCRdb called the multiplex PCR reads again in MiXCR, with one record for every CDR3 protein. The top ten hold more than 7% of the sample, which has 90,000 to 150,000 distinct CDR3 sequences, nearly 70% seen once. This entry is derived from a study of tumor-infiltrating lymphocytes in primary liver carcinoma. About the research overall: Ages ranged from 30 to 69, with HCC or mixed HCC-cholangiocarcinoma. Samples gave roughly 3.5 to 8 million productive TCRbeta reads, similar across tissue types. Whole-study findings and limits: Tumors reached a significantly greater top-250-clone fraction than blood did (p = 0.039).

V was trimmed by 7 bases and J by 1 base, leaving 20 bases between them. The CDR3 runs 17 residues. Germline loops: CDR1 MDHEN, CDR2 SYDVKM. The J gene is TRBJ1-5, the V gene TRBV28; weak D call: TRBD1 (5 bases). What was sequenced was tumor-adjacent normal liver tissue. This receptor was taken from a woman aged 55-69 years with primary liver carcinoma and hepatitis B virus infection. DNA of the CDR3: TGTGCCAGCACCACCCTTACACGGGGCCTGAGCAATCAGCCCCAGCATTTT. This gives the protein CASTTLTRGLSNQPQHF.